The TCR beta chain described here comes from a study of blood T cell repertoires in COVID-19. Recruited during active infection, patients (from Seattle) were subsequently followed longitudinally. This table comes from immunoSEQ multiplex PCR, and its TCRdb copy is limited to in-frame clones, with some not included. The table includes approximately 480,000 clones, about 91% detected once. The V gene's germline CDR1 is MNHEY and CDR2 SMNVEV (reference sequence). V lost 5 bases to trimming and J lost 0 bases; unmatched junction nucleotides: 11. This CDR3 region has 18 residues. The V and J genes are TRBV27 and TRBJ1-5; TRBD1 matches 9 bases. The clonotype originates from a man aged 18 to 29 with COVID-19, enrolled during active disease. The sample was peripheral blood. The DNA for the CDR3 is TGTGCCAGCAGTCCCCTCTGGACAGGGGCGATTAGCAATCAGCCCCAGCATTTT. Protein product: CASSPLWTGAISNQPQHF.